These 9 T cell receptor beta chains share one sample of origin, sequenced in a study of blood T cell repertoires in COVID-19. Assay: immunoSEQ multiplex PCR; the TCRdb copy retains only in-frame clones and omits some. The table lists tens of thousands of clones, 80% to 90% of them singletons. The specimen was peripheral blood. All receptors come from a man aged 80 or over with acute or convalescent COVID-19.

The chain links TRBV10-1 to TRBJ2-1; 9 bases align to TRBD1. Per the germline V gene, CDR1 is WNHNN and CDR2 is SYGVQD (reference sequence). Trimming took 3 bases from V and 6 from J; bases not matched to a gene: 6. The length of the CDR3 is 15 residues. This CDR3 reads CASSDMTGGGNEQFF. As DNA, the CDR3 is TGCGCCAGCAGTGATATGACAGGGGGAGGCAATGAGCAGTTCTTC.

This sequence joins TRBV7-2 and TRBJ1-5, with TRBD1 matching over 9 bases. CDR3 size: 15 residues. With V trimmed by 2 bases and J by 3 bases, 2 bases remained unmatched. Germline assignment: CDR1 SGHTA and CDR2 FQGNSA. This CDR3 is CASSLWTGVNQPQHF. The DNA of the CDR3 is TGTGCCAGCAGCTTATGGACAGGGGTCAATCAGCCCCAGCATTTT.

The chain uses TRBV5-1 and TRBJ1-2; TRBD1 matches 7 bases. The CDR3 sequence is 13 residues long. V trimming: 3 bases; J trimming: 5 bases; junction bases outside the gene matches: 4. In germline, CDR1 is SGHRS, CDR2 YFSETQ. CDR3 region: CASSSTTGYGYTF. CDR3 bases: TGCGCCAGCAGCTCTACGACAGGGTATGGCTACACCTTC.

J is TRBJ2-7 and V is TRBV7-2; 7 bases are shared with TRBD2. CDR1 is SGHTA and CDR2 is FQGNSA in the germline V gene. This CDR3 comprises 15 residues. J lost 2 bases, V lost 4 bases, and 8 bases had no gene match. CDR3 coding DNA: TGTGCCAGCAGCTATTCGGGGCTAGCGGCCTACGAGCAGTACTTC. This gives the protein CASSYSGLAAYEQYF.

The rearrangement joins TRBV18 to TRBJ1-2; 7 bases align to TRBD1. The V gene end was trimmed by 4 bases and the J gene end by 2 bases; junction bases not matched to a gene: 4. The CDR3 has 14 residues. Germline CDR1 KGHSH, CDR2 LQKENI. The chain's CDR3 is CASSQTTGNYGYTF. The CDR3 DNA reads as TGTGCCAGCTCACAAACGACAGGGAACTATGGCTACACCTTC.

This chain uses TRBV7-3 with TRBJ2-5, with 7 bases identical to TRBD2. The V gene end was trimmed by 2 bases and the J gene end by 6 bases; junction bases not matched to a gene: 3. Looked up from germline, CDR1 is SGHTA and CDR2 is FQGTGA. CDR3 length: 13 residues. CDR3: CASSLGREQTQYF. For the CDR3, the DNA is TGTGCCAGCAGCTTAGGGAGGGAGCAGACCCAGTACTTC. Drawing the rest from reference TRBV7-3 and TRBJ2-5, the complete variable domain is GAGVSQTPSNKVTEKGKYVELRCDPISGHTALYWYRQSLGQGPEFLIYFQGTGAADDSGLPNDRFFAVRPEGSVSTLKIQRTERGDSAVYLCASSLGREQTQYFGPGTRLLVL.

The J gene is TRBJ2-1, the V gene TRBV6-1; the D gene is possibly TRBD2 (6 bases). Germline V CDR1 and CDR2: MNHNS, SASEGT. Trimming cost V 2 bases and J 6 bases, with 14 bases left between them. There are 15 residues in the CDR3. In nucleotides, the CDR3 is TGTGCCAGCAGTGAACGGGACTTCAACCGCAATGAGCAGTTCTTC. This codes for CASSERDFNRNEQFF.

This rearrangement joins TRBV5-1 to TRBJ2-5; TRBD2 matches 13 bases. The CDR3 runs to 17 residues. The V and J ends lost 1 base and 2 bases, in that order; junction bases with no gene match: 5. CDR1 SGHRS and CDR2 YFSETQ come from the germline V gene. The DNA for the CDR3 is TGCGCCAGCAGCTTGTCGGGGACTAGCGGGGTTCAAGAGACCCAGTACTTC. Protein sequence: CASSLSGTSGVQETQYF.

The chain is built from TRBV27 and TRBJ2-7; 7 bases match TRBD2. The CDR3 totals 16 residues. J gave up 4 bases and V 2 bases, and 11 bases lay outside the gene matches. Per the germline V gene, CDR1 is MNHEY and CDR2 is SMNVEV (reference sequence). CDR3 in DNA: TGTGCCAGCAGTTTACGGTCGGGGGGTCTAGTTTACGAGCAGTACTTC. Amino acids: CASSLRSGGLVYEQYF.